These T cell receptor beta chains were read from a single sample in a study of blood T cell repertoires in COVID-19. Sequenced by immunoSEQ multiplex PCR; TCRdb stores in-frame clones only, minus some. The sample lists 20,000 to 30,000 clones; around 87% were seen once. Material: peripheral blood. The receptors stem from a human donor with active COVID-19. The donor label of this sample is uncertain. Each CDR3 is given with its conserved first and last residue. The D gene is left open where the match is weak. Clone sizes are given selectively: once, few, many, or a class where the clone is expanded.

d_call: TRBD2
clone_size: .
v_call: TRBV24-1
j_call: TRBJ2-5
cdr3_aa: CATSDPGRETQYF
cdr3_nt: TGTGCCACCAGTGATCCCGGGAGGGAGACCCAGTACTTC

d_call: .
clone_size: once
v_call: TRBV6-1
j_call: TRBJ1-3
cdr3_aa: CASSEGGTHSGNTIYF
cdr3_nt: TGTGCCAGCAGTGAGGGAGGGACACACTCTGGAAACACCATATATTTT

d_call: .
clone_size: once
v_call: TRBV5-6
j_call: TRBJ2-1
cdr3_aa: CASTRRGASIGNNEQFF
cdr3_nt: TGTGCCAGCACCAGACGGGGGGCGTCTATTGGAAACAATGAGCAGTTCTTC

d_call: TRBD2
clone_size: .
v_call: TRBV24-1
j_call: TRBJ2-3
cdr3_aa: CATSESSGRATDTQYF
cdr3_nt: TGTGCCACCAGTGAGTCTAGCGGGAGGGCCACAGATACGCAGTATTTT

d_call: .
clone_size: .
v_call: TRBV18
j_call: TRBJ2-3
cdr3_aa: CASSPPNQGRGTDTQYF
cdr3_nt: TGTGCCAGCTCACCACCCAACCAGGGAAGAGGCACAGATACGCAGTATTTT

d_call: .
clone_size: .
v_call: TRBV19
j_call: TRBJ1-6
cdr3_aa: CASSSLTGYNSPLHF
cdr3_nt: TGTGCCAGTAGTTCCCTGACGGGATATAATTCACCCCTCCACTTT

d_call: TRBD1
clone_size: .
v_call: TRBV6-5
j_call: TRBJ1-1
cdr3_aa: CASSFGDRYNTEAFF
cdr3_nt: TGTGCCAGCAGCTTCGGGGACAGGTACAACACTGAAGCTTTCTTT

d_call: .
clone_size: .
v_call: TRBV5-4
j_call: TRBJ1-4
cdr3_aa: CASSRNQGLGNEKLFF
cdr3_nt: TGTGCCAGCAGCAGAAACCAGGGCTTGGGTAATGAAAAACTGTTTTTT

d_call: TRBD1
clone_size: .
v_call: TRBV7-9
j_call: TRBJ2-1
cdr3_aa: CASSPKGGAYNEQFF
cdr3_nt: TGTGCCAGCAGCCCCAAAGGGGGCGCCTACAATGAGCAGTTCTTC

d_call: TRBD1
clone_size: .
v_call: TRBV11-2
j_call: TRBJ1-2
cdr3_aa: CASSPGTGYGYTF
cdr3_nt: TGTGCCAGCAGCCCCGGGACAGGCTATGGCTACACCTTC

d_call: .
clone_size: .
v_call: TRBV19
j_call: TRBJ2-3
cdr3_aa: CASSRSARSDTQYF
cdr3_nt: TGTGCCAGTAGTAGGTCGGCCAGGTCAGATACGCAGTATTTT

d_call: .
clone_size: .
v_call: TRBV6-6
j_call: TRBJ1-1
cdr3_aa: CASSVDGGREAFF
cdr3_nt: TGTGCCAGCAGCGTGGACGGAGGAAGAGAAGCTTTCTTT

d_call: .
clone_size: .
v_call: TRBV27
j_call: TRBJ2-1
cdr3_aa: CASSLIYAGTGGNEQFF
cdr3_nt: TGTGCCAGCAGTTTAATTTACGCTGGGACCGGGGGCAATGAGCAGTTCTTC

d_call: TRBD1
clone_size: .
v_call: TRBV7-2
j_call: TRBJ2-7
cdr3_aa: CASSSDRGPYEQYF
cdr3_nt: TGTGCCAGCAGCTCAGACAGGGGTCCCTACGAGCAGTACTTC

d_call: TRBD1
clone_size: .
v_call: TRBV10-1
j_call: TRBJ2-3
cdr3_aa: CASTMDRVTDTQYF
cdr3_nt: TGCGCCAGCACTATGGACAGGGTAACAGATACGCAGTATTTT

d_call: TRBD1
clone_size: .
v_call: TRBV7-6
j_call: TRBJ1-1
cdr3_aa: CASSQGQGTVYLGNTEAFF
cdr3_nt: TGTGCCAGCAGCCAAGGACAGGGGACCGTTTATCTCGGGAACACTGAAGCTTTCTTT

d_call: .
clone_size: .
v_call: TRBV6-6
j_call: TRBJ2-7
cdr3_aa: CASSASGVDEQYF
cdr3_nt: TGTGCCAGCAGTGCATCCGGAGTGGACGAGCAGTACTTC

d_call: TRBD2
clone_size: .
v_call: TRBV5-4
j_call: TRBJ2-1
cdr3_aa: CASSYLAGVKYNEQFF
cdr3_nt: TGTGCCAGCAGCTACTTAGCGGGAGTCAAGTACAATGAGCAGTTCTTC

d_call: .
clone_size: .
v_call: TRBV19
j_call: TRBJ1-1
cdr3_aa: CASSFLPGGNTEAFF
cdr3_nt: TGTGCCAGTAGTTTTCTCCCGGGAGGGAACACTGAAGCTTTCTTT

d_call: TRBD1
clone_size: .
v_call: TRBV28
j_call: TRBJ1-6
cdr3_aa: CASSSPSGGGNSPLHF
cdr3_nt: TGTGCCAGCAGTTCGCCCTCAGGGGGCGGTAATTCACCCCTCCACTTT

d_call: .
clone_size: .
v_call: TRBV5-4
j_call: TRBJ2-5
cdr3_aa: CASSLDGGPQETQYF
cdr3_nt: TGTGCCAGCAGCTTGGACGGGGGGCCTCAAGAGACCCAGTACTTC

d_call: TRBD1
clone_size: .
v_call: TRBV5-3
j_call: TRBJ1-5
cdr3_aa: CARSLGDRGFGLNQPQHF
cdr3_nt: TGTGCCAGAAGCTTGGGTGACAGGGGTTTCGGGCTAAATCAGCCCCAGCATTTT

d_call: TRBD2
clone_size: .
v_call: TRBV9
j_call: TRBJ2-3
cdr3_aa: CASSAGGGRKTDTQYF
cdr3_nt: TGTGCCAGCAGCGCGGGGGGTGGCAGAAAAACAGATACGCAGTATTTT

d_call: .
clone_size: .
v_call: TRBV4-3
j_call: TRBJ1-2
cdr3_aa: CASSQDGAENYGYTF
cdr3_nt: TGCGCCAGCAGCCAAGATGGGGCAGAAAACTATGGCTACACCTTC

d_call: .
clone_size: .
v_call: TRBV29-1
j_call: TRBJ2-6
cdr3_aa: CSAPAGSGANVLTF
cdr3_nt: TGCAGCGCCCCCGCGGGCTCTGGGGCCAACGTCCTGACTTTC

d_call: .
clone_size: .
v_call: TRBV5-4
j_call: TRBJ2-5
cdr3_aa: CAMQTTGEETQYF
cdr3_nt: TGTGCCATGCAGACTACGGGGGAGGAGACCCAGTACTTC

d_call: TRBD2
clone_size: .
v_call: TRBV10-3
j_call: TRBJ2-7
cdr3_aa: CAISEGRGWYEQYF
cdr3_nt: TGTGCCATCAGTGAAGGGAGGGGATGGTACGAGCAGTACTTC

d_call: TRBD2
clone_size: .
v_call: TRBV5-1
j_call: TRBJ2-7
cdr3_aa: CASSSTSAGDEQYF
cdr3_nt: TGCGCCAGCAGCTCGACTAGCGCAGGGGACGAGCAGTACTTC

d_call: .
clone_size: .
v_call: TRBV19
j_call: TRBJ2-2
cdr3_aa: CASCQQGNTGELFF
cdr3_nt: TGTGCCAGTTGCCAACAGGGGAACACCGGGGAGCTGTTTTTT

d_call: .
clone_size: .
v_call: TRBV29-1
j_call: TRBJ2-6
cdr3_aa: CSVHFDGSGANVLTF
cdr3_nt: TGCAGCGTCCACTTTGATGGCTCTGGGGCCAACGTCCTGACTTTC

d_call: TRBD1
clone_size: .
v_call: TRBV7-9
j_call: TRBJ2-1
cdr3_aa: CASSLFSGTGLFF
cdr3_nt: TGTGCCAGCAGCTTATTCTCCGGGACAGGGCTGTTCTTC

d_call: .
clone_size: .
v_call: TRBV6-2/TRBV6-3
j_call: TRBJ1-2
cdr3_aa: CASSLDSHYGYTF
cdr3_nt: TGTGCCAGCAGCTTAGACAGCCACTATGGCTACACCTTC

d_call: TRBD2
clone_size: .
v_call: TRBV5-1
j_call: TRBJ2-5
cdr3_aa: CASSLIGLAEETQYF
cdr3_nt: TGCGCCAGCAGCTTAATCGGACTAGCGGAAGAGACCCAGTACTTC

d_call: .
clone_size: .
v_call: TRBV12-3/TRBV12-4
j_call: TRBJ2-7
cdr3_aa: CASSFTSNEQYF
cdr3_nt: TGTGCCAGCAGTTTTACTAGCAATGAGCAGTACTTC

d_call: .
clone_size: .
v_call: TRBV28
j_call: TRBJ2-5
cdr3_aa: CASSPGQVRETQYF
cdr3_nt: TGTGCCAGCAGCCCAGGCCAGGTGAGAGAGACCCAGTACTTC

d_call: .
clone_size: .
v_call: TRBV2
j_call: TRBJ1-1
cdr3_aa: CASSAQMNTEAFF
cdr3_nt: TGTGCCAGCAGTGCACAGATGAACACTGAAGCTTTCTTT